Below are 2 T cell receptor beta chains sequenced from a single sample in a study of blood T cell repertoires in COVID-19. Only in-frame clones appear in the TCRdb table, and some are missing; sequencing was by immunoSEQ multiplex PCR. This table has about 170,000 clones, around 85% appearing once. The sample was peripheral blood. These receptors were collected from a woman aged 80 or older with COVID-19, enrolled during active disease.

J is TRBJ1-1 and V is TRBV3-1 (or the pseudogene TRBV3-2); a weak D match, TRBD1 (5 bases). The V gene lost 11 bases and the J gene lost 5 bases, with 15 bases spanning the gap. The CDR3 length is 12 residues. The germline CDR1 and CDR2 sequences are LGHDT and YNNKEL (reference sequence). The CDR3 spells CAAGSPPTEAFF. CDR3 bases: TGTGCCGCAGGGTCACCTCCTACTGAAGCTTTCTTT.

The rearrangement joins TRBV7-8 to TRBJ2-7; perhaps TRBD2 as D (5 bases). Germline CDR1 is SGHVS and CDR2 is FQNEAQ. The V gene lost 1 base and the J gene lost 4 bases, with 11 bases spanning the gap. There are 14 residues in the CDR3. The CDR3 sequence: CASSLDSGIYEQYF. CDR3 DNA sequence: TGTGCCAGCAGCTTAGATTCGGGGATTTACGAGCAGTACTTC.